The 18 T cell receptor beta chains listed next were all sequenced from one sample in a study of T cells in Graves' hyperthyroidism and ophthalmopathy. RNA transcripts gave rise to amplified TCR beta CDR3 regions. The HTBI set primed first-round TCR CDR3 RT-PCR. TCRdb re-called the multiplex PCR reads with MiXCR, one entry per CDR3 protein. This table holds 700,000 to 950,000 distinct CDR3 sequences, roughly a third found once. The sequencing sample was made of blood. Every receptor here comes from a woman in her thirties or forties with Graves' hyperthyroidism.

This clonotype was counted at least ten times. The gene calls are TRBV2 and TRBJ1-1; D not resolved. The CDR3 spans 12 residues. Looked up from germline, CDR1 is SNHLY and CDR2 is FYNNEI. V lost 8 bases and J 2 bases, leaving 9 bases between the germline ends. CDR3 region: CASLTRNTEAFF. For the CDR3, the DNA is TGTGCCAGCCTCACTCGTAACACTGAAGCTTTCTTT.

This clonotype turned up a few times. V is TRBV6-2 or TRBV6-3 and J is TRBJ1-1; D remains unclear. Trimming removed 8 bases at V and 4 bases at J, with 8 bases between. This CDR3 is 11 amino acids long. Germline loops: CDR1 MNHEY, CDR2 SVGEGT. The CDR3 DNA sequence: TGTGCCAGCGGTATGCCCACTGAAGCTTTCTTT. This gives the protein CASGMPTEAFF.

V gene TRBV20-1 combines with J gene TRBJ1-5, with 7 bases matching TRBD1. The length of the CDR3 is 16 residues. V lost 1 base, J lost 5 bases, and 11 bases stayed unmatched. The V gene's germline CDR1 is DFQATT and CDR2 SNEGSKA (reference sequence). The CDR3 DNA is TGCAGTGCTAGAGGCAGGGGGTTAAATGAATATCAGCCCCAGCATTTT. Its translation: CSARGRGLNEYQPQHF.

Comments on this clonotype: A read error may produce the germline difference seen at one junction end. The chain combines TRBV7-9 with TRBJ2-1; D is perhaps TRBD2 (5 bases). Judging by the DNA end, TRBJ2-7 fits better; the J call may be wrong. This CDR3 spans 15 amino acids. CDR1 is SEHNR and CDR2 is FQNEAQ in the germline V gene (reference sequence). CDR3 bases: TGCGCCAGCAGCCCTAGGACTGGATCCTACAATGAGCAGTACTTC. This translates into CASSPRTGSYNEQYF.

This clonotype has a count of ten or more. The chain has TRBV7-2 and TRBJ1-3; tentative D call: TRBD1 (6 bases). Trimming cost V 0 bases and J 2 bases, with 11 bases left between them. CDR1 is SGHTA, CDR2 FQGNSA, per germline. This CDR3 spans 16 amino acids. The CDR3 sequence: CASSLALAGAGNTIYF. The CDR3 DNA reads TGTGCCAGCAGCTTAGCCCTGGCAGGGGCTGGAAACACCATATATTTT.

This clonotype has ten or more counts. The rearrangement joins TRBV9 to TRBJ1-1; D unclear. V lost 1 base and J lost 1, with 11 bases in between. CDR3 length: 15 residues. CDR1 and CDR2 from the germline V gene are SGDLS and YYNGEE. The CDR3 nucleotides read TGTGCCAGCAGCGTAACATGGTCCGGGAACACTGAAGCTTTCTTT. Its protein product is CASSVTWSGNTEAFF.

V gene TRBV10-2 combines with J gene TRBJ2-1, with 10 bases fitting TRBD2. The germline CDR1 and CDR2 sequences are WSHSY and SAAADI. The ends lost 7 bases at V and 6 bases at J; junction bases unmatched: 9. The CDR3 consists of 15 residues. The CDR3 region is CASTGGLAMGNEQFF. The CDR3 nucleotides are TGCGCCAGCACCGGGGGACTAGCGATGGGCAATGAGCAGTTCTTC.

This clonotype was seen more than once but under ten times. CDR3 DNA: TGTGCCAGCAGTTACTCGGGGATAAACTACGAGCAGTACTTC. Translating gives CASSYSGINYEQYF. The rearrangement links TRBV6-2 or TRBV6-3 to TRBJ2-7; no clear D gene. The V gene lost 0 bases and the J gene lost 3 bases, with 9 bases spanning the gap. This CDR3 has 14 residues. Germline V gene data show CDR1 as MNHEY and CDR2 as SVGEGT.

This clonotype was seen once. With a much larger clone just one base away, this may be a read error. The chain combines TRBV29-1 with TRBJ1-1; D remains ambiguous. Looked up from germline, CDR1 is SQVTM and CDR2 is ANQGSEA. Trimming cost V 4 bases and J 3 bases, with 12 bases left between them. CDR3 length: 13 amino acids. In DNA form, the CDR3 reads TGCAGCGTTGTCTTCTTTGTCTACACTGAAGCTTTCTTT. Its protein is CSVVFFVYTEAFF.

This clonotype has ten or more counts. This rearrangement joins TRBV6-2 or TRBV6-3 to TRBJ2-7; D remains ambiguous. Germline V gene data show CDR1 as MNHEY and CDR2 as SVGEGT. Between the trimmed V and J ends, which lost 9 bases and 7 bases, there was a span of 13 bases. The CDR3 totals 11 residues. The CDR3 loop reads CASKRTEEQYF. The CDR3 DNA is TGTGCCAGTAAAAGAACTGAGGAGCAGTACTTC.

A note on this clonotype: A read error may explain this, as a much larger clone is one base away. The chain is built from TRBV20-1 and TRBJ1-1; maybe TRBD1 (6 bases). The CDR3 extends over 13 amino acids. Germline-derived CDR1 and CDR2 are DFQATT and SNEGSKA (reference sequence). The ends were cut back, 6 bases at V and 4 bases at J, with 15 bases in the middle. CDR3 nucleotide sequence: TGCAGTGCCGCTGGACAGAGGAGCACTGAAGCTTTCTTT. It yields the protein CSAAGQRSTEAFF.

The chain links TRBV10-3 to TRBJ2-7; 11 positions match TRBD2. There are 13 residues in the CDR3. Trimming at V came to 8 bases and at J to 6 bases, leaving 6 bases not matched to a gene. Germline V gene data show CDR1 as ENHRY and CDR2 as SYGVKD. In DNA form, the CDR3 reads TGTGCCATCCGTAGCGGGAGGGGAGGCGAGCAGTACTTC. Its protein product is CAIRSGRGGEQYF.

This clonotype was seen ten or more times. J is TRBJ2-2 and V is TRBV29-1, with TRBD1 identical over 10 bases. The V segment lost 3 bases and the J segment 7 bases; nucleotides outside the gene matches: 2. Germline lookup yields CDR1 SQVTM and CDR2 ANQGSEA. The CDR3 loop spans 13 amino acids. In nucleotides, the CDR3 is TGCAGCGTTGAGGGACAGGGGCACGGGGAGCTGTTTTTT. As protein: CSVEGQGHGELFF.

This clonotype was found a few times. CDR3 sequence (DNA): TGTGCCCACAACGGACAGGGGAACTATGGCTACACCTTC. Translated, it gives CAHNGQGNYGYTF. The V gene is TRBV10-3, the J gene TRBJ1-2; 9 bases align to TRBD1. The CDR3 is 13 residues long. With V trimmed by 11 bases and J by 2 bases, 6 bases remained unmatched. The V gene's germline CDR1 is ENHRY and CDR2 SYGVKD.

In this sample, this clonotype turned up many times. The rearrangement links TRBV6-6 to TRBJ1-2, with D possibly being TRBD1 (5 bases). Germline V gene sequence: CDR1 MNHNY, CDR2 SVGAGI (reference sequence). The CDR3 spans 14 residues. V lost 6 bases, J lost 4 bases, and 15 bases lay in between. CDR3 region: CASSEGRNFYGYTF. The DNA for the CDR3 is TGTGCCAGCAGCGAGGGACGGAACTTCTATGGCTACACCTTC.

Notes on this clonotype: The junction and the germline gene differ at one end; a read error may be behind it. V gene TRBV12-3 or TRBV12-4 combines with J gene TRBJ2-5; no clear D. CDR3 size: 15 residues. CDR3 in DNA: TGTGCCAGCAGCTTAGGGCAGCAACTCCAAGAGACCCAGTACTTC. It specifies CASSLGQQLQETQYF.

This clonotype was recorded at least ten times. The chain recombines TRBV7-2 with TRBJ1-2; D gene unclear. The length of the CDR3 is 15 residues. Germline CDR1 reads SGHTA; CDR2 reads FQGNSA. The ends were cut back, 1 base at V and 4 bases at J, with 13 bases in the middle. The CDR3 loop reads CASSLVEEGGYGYTF. In DNA, the CDR3 is TGTGCCAGCAGCTTAGTTGAGGAAGGCGGCTATGGCTACACCTTC.

V usage is TRBV29-1 and J usage is TRBJ1-2, with no clear D. CDR3 length equals 9 residues. V lost 8 bases to trimming and J lost 5 bases, with 6 bases between them. CDR1 is SQVTM, CDR2 ANQGSEA, per germline. CDR3 in amino acids: CSPSYGYTF. CDR3 nucleotide sequence: TGCAGCCCGAGTTATGGCTACACCTTC.